The present T cell receptor beta chain was sequenced within a study of beta chain features in type 1 diabetes. Study-wide results and caveats: In type 1 diabetes patients, VDJ junctions had fewer insertions; deletions at these junctions were more frequent. TCRB CDR3 length was moderately but significantly reduced in all four CD4+ subsets of Type 1 diabetes patients.

Details on this clone: Its specificity is unknown.

A sort by CD45RO/CCR7/CD25/CD127/CD95/CD27 yielded CD4+ naive, central memory, regulatory and stem cell-like memory cells. Reverse transcription of all isolated RNA meant that expressed TCRB transcripts were sequenced. This table comes from immunoSEQ multiplex PCR, and its TCRdb copy is limited to in-frame clones, with some not included. Of over 650,000 clones in the sample, roughly an eighth were seen once. The sequence was obtained from a man younger than 35 with type 1 diabetes. Sequencing was carried out using naive CD4+ T cells from blood.

CDR3 region: CASSEGGPNYGYTF. Here the CDR3 DNA reads TGTGCCAGCAGTGAAGGGGGCCCTAACTATGGCTACACCTTC. The rearrangement joins TRBV6-1 to TRBJ1-2, with D possibly being TRBD1 (5 bases). The germline gives CDR1 MNHNS, CDR2 SASEGT. This CDR3 contains 14 residues. Deletions cut 1 base from V and 0 bases from J, with 6 bases between.